The clone carrying this TCR beta chain has ten or more counts. The target antigen is unknown. Each sample provided at least 5.5 micrograms of extracted total RNA. The data are from a study of blood T cells in healthy people across ages. Study-level results: Older age went with lower TCR beta diversity per million T cells, in a roughly linear way. Without sorted subsets, naive and antigen-experienced compartments could not be conclusively compared.

The second PCR ran roughly 7 to 11 cycles with a sample-barcoded 5' primer and J-beta primers. TCRdb fed the 5' RACE reads into MiXCR, producing one record per CDR3 protein. The data show 710,000 or so distinct CDR3 sequences, approximately 29% seen once. The CDR3 loop spans 18 amino acids. V was clipped by 5 bases and J by 1 base; unmatched bases: 11. CDR1 SGHTA and CDR2 FQGNSA come from the germline V gene. The chain combines TRBV7-2 with TRBJ2-6; TRBD2 agrees at 7 bases. Sequencing was carried out using blood. This TCR was recovered from a woman aged 80 or over in good health. Here the CDR3 reads CASSHARGDPSGANVLTF. As DNA, the CDR3 is TGTGCCAGCAGCCATGCCCGGGGGGACCCGTCTGGGGCCAACGTCCTGACTTTC.